A selection of T cell receptor beta chains follows, all from one sample in a study of monozygotic twins with inflammatory bowel disease. After re-calling the 5' RACE reads, TCRdb lists one entry per CDR3 protein, DNA absent. Its listing shows 300,000 to 350,000 distinct CDR3 sequences. The specimen was blood. The source of these receptors is a human donor with ulcerative colitis or Crohn's disease, or a healthy co-twin of an affected twin (not recorded which). Each CDR3 is given with its conserved first and last residue. Fields, in order: J gene, V gene, CDR3 protein.

TRBJ2-1	TRBV12-3/TRBV12-4	CASSLTRMGFF
TRBJ1-5	TRBV7-6	CASSHPQGSNQPQHF
TRBJ2-2	TRBV13	CASSLGLASHGELFF
TRBJ2-1	TRBV12-3/TRBV12-4	CASSLRGREQFF
TRBJ2-1	TRBV14	CASSQDRGYNEQFF
TRBJ1-2	TRBV7-2	CASSLGLAMSNYGYTF
TRBJ2-3	TRBV12-3/TRBV12-4	CASRFRSYTDTQYF
TRBJ1-5	TRBV20-1	CSALDRNQPQHF
TRBJ2-3	TRBV29-1	CSFSGKPDTQYF
TRBJ2-5	TRBV6-2/TRBV6-3	CASVAGEVETQYF
TRBJ2-1	TRBV18	CASSRLTAGTRDEQFF
TRBJ1-2	TRBV12-3/TRBV12-4	CASSLEGQNYGYTF
TRBJ1-1	TRBV27	CASSNGAPEAFF
TRBJ2-1	TRBV20-1	CSAPVDRLAGVNNEQFF
TRBJ2-3	TRBV20-1	CSAAGTDTQYF
TRBJ2-1	TRBV2	CASRRVGNNEQFF
TRBJ2-2	TRBV20-1	CSASALAVGTGELFF
TRBJ2-1	TRBV9	CASSWGAFEMNEQFF
TRBJ1-1	TRBV10-3	CAIRAGDTEAFF
TRBJ1-2	TRBV24-1	CATSDRPTGSEGYTF
TRBJ2-3	TRBV7-2	CASSLWQGADTQYF
TRBJ2-7	TRBV4-1	CASSQEPKWGYEQYF
TRBJ1-4	TRBV5-1	CASTPGSATNEKLFF
TRBJ2-1	TRBV20-1	CSARDDKREVSYNEQFF
TRBJ2-2	TRBV6-1	CASTGRNTGELFF
TRBJ1-2	TRBV29-1	CSAETGLNYGYTF
TRBJ2-1	TRBV6-2/TRBV6-3	CASSSFSYNEQFF
TRBJ2-1	TRBV11-2	CASSPKGGTGSSYNEQFF
TRBJ1-1	TRBV6-1	CASSRRDTEAFF
TRBJ2-7	TRBV12-3/TRBV12-4	CASNPTGATYEQYF
TRBJ2-1	TRBV12-3/TRBV12-4	CASRNRGRDEQFF
TRBJ2-7	TRBV7-2	CASSKNRAVYEQYF
TRBJ2-2	TRBV28	CASSLLDDVGGELFF
TRBJ2-3	TRBV6-5	CASSLMGGLASTDTQYF
TRBJ2-1	TRBV7-2	CATSRDRGRGEQFF
TRBJ2-7	TRBV27	CARGSTNYEQYF